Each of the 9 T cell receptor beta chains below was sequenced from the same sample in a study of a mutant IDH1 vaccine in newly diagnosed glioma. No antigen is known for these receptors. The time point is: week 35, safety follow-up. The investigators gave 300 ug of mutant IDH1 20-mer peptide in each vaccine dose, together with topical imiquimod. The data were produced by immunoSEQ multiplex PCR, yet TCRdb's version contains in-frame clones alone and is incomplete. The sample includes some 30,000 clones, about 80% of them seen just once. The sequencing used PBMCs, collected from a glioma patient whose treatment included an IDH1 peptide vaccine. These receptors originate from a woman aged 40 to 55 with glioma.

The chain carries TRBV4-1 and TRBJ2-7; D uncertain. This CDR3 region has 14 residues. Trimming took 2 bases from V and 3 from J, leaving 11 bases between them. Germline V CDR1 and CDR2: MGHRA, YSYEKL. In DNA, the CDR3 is TGCGCCAGCAGCCAATCCTTCCCCGGCTACGAGCAGTACTTC. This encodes CASSQSFPGYEQYF.

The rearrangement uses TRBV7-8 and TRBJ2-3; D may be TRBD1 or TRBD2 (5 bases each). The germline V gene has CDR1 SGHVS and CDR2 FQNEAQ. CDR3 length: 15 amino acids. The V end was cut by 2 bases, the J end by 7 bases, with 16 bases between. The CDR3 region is CASSLRRVGEHTQYF. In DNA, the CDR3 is TGTGCCAGCAGCTTAAGGCGGGTGGGGGAACATACGCAGTATTTT.

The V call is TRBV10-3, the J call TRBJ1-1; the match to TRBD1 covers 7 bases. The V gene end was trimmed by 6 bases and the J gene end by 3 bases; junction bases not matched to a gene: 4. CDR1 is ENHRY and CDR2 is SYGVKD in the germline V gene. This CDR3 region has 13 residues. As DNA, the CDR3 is TGTGCCATCAGCCAGGGGGGTGACACTGAAGCTTTCTTT. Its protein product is CAISQGGDTEAFF.

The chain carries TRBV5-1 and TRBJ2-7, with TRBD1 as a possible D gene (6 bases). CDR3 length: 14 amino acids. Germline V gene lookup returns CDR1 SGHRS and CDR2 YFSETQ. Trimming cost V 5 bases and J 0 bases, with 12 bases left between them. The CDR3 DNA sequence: TGCGCCAGCAGACATGCAGGGGCCTCCTACGAGCAGTACTTC. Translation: CASRHAGASYEQYF.

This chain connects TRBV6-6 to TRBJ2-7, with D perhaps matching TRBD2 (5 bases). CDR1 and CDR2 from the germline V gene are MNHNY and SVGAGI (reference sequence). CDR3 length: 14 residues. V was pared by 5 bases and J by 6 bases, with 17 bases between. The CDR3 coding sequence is TGTGCCAGCAGTCTCGGACGGGGAGCCCTCGAGCAGTACTTC. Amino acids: CASSLGRGALEQYF.

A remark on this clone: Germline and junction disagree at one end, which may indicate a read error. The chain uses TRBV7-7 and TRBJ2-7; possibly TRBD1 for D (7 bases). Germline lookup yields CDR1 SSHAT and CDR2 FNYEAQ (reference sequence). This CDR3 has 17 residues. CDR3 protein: CASSLGPSQGGLYEQYF. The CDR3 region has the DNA TGTGCTAGCAGCTTAGGGCCATCTCAGGGGGGTCTATACGAGCAGTACTTC.

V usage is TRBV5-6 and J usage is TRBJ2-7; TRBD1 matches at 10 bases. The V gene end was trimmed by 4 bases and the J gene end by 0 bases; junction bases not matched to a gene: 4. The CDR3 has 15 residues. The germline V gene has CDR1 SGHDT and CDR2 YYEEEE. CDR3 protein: CASSPGTGDSYEQYF. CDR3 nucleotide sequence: TGTGCCAGCAGCCCCGGGACAGGGGACTCCTACGAGCAGTACTTC.

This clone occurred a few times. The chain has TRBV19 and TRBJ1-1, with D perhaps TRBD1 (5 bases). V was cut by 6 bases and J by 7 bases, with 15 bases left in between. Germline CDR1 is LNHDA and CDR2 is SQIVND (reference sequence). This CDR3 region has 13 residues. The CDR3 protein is CASSRPGTDEAFF. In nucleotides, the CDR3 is TGTGCCAGTAGCCGCCCGGGGACGGATGAAGCTTTCTTT.

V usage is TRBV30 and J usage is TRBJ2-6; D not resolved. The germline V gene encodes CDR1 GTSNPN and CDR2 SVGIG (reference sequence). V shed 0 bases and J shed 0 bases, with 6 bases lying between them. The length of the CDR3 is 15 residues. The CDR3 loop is CAWSVRTSGANVLTF. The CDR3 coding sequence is TGTGCCTGGAGTGTACGTACCTCTGGGGCCAACGTCCTGACTTTC.